This is a list of T cell receptor beta chains from one sample in a study of cytomegalovirus exposure and HLA in healthy donors. Here immunoSEQ multiplex PCR was the method, and the copy in TCRdb shows in-frame clones only, minus some. The sample contains around 190,000 clones, roughly 90% of which appear only once. The sample consisted of PBMCs. These receptors all stem from a boy aged 2 to 10 in good health and CMV-seronegative. Both conserved end residues are part of each CDR3. The D gene is left open where the match is weak. Some rows have no size entry. The others give once, few or many, or a class for an expanded clone.

V gene,D gene,J gene,clone size,CDR3 length,CDR3 protein,CDR3 DNA
TRBV6-6,NA,TRBJ2-7,NA,14,CASGDFSEAYEQYF,TGTGCCAGCGGAGACTTTAGCGAAGCCTACGAGCAGTACTTC
TRBV5-1,TRBD1,TRBJ1-3,NA,18,CAGSLEIQGLGSGNTIYF,TGCGCCGGCAGCTTGGAGATACAGGGGTTAGGATCTGGAAACACCATATATTTT
TRBV28,NA,TRBJ1-4,NA,14,CASSIQGTNEKLFF,TGTGCCAGCAGTATTCAGGGGACTAATGAAAAACTGTTTTTT
TRBV5-1,NA,TRBJ1-1,NA,13,CASSSGGYTEAFF,TGCGCCAGCAGCTCAGGTGGATACACTGAAGCTTTCTTT
TRBV6-1,NA,TRBJ2-7,NA,16,CASSEAGAGSSYEQYF,TGTGCCAGCAGTGAAGCGGGTGCGGGGTCCTCCTACGAGCAGTACTTC
TRBV11-3,TRBD2,TRBJ2-3,once,15,CASSPGLAGTDTQYF,TGTGCCAGCAGCCCGGGACTAGCGGGGACAGATACGCAGTATTTT
TRBV27,TRBD1,TRBJ1-1,NA,15,CASSPSGQGSTEAFF,TGTGCCAGCAGTCCCTCGGGACAGGGGTCGACTGAAGCTTTCTTT
TRBV27,TRBD2,TRBJ2-1,NA,15,CASSSRTSGDDEQFF,TGTGCCAGCAGTTCCCGTACTAGCGGGGACGATGAGCAGTTCTTC
TRBV2,NA,TRBJ2-1,NA,15,CASKNMAGVVNEQFF,TGTGCCAGCAAAAACATGGCAGGGGTCGTCAATGAGCAGTTCTTC
TRBV7-9,TRBD2,TRBJ2-2,NA,17,CASNSLGTSGGSPELFF,TGTGCCAGCAATTCCCTTGGGACTAGCGGGGGGTCGCCGGAGCTGTTTTTT
TRBV7-9,TRBD1,TRBJ2-3,NA,19,CASSLGATGGPREGDTQYF,TGTGCCAGCAGCTTAGGAGCGACAGGGGGCCCCCGCGAAGGAGATACGCAGTATTTT
TRBV7-9,TRBD1,TRBJ2-5,NA,15,CASSFRGQGQETQYF,TGTGCCAGCAGCTTTCGTGGACAGGGACAAGAGACCCAGTACTTC
TRBV29-1,NA,TRBJ2-1,NA,14,CSVAPLLAHNEQFF,TGCAGCGTTGCCCCTTTGCTAGCCCACAATGAGCAGTTCTTC
TRBV10-3,NA,TRBJ2-3,NA,15,CAISETEADTDTQYF,TGTGCCATCAGTGAGACGGAAGCGGATACAGATACGCAGTATTTT
TRBV28,NA,TRBJ1-2,NA,12,CASSPEGYGYTF,TGTGCCAGCAGTCCCGAGGGCTATGGCTACACCTTC
TRBV5-6,TRBD2,TRBJ2-2,NA,18,CASSLSGTSGVQTGELFF,TGTGCCAGCAGCCTCAGTGGGACTAGCGGGGTACAAACCGGGGAGCTGTTTTTT
TRBV6-1,TRBD1,TRBJ1-3,NA,15,CASSERGTGGNTIYF,TGTGCCAGCAGTGAAAGGGGGACAGGAGGAAACACCATATATTTT
TRBV11-2,NA,TRBJ1-2,NA,14,CASSLVAVNYGYTF,TGTGCCAGCAGCTTAGTTGCGGTTAACTATGGCTACACCTTC
TRBV7-9,NA,TRBJ1-1,NA,13,CASSLLVNTEAFF,TGTGCCAGCAGCTTATTAGTGAACACTGAAGCTTTCTTT
TRBV11-2,NA,TRBJ2-7,NA,14,CASSLDGPSYEQYF,TGTGCCAGCAGCTTAGATGGGCCTTCCTACGAGCAGTACTTC
TRBV19,NA,TRBJ2-1,once,14,CASNPEGIYNEQFF,TGTGCCAGTAATCCGGAGGGGATTTACAATGAGCAGTTCTTC
TRBV5-1,NA,TRBJ1-1,NA,15,CASSPQAWGVFSAFF,TGCGCCAGCAGCCCACAAGCGTGGGGAGTTTTTTCAGCTTTCTTT
TRBV19,NA,TRBJ1-5,NA,15,CASSIVQDSNQPQHF,TGTGCCAGTAGTATAGTTCAGGATAGCAATCAGCCCCAGCATTTT
TRBV30,TRBD1,TRBJ2-1,NA,16,CAWDSGTARLNNEQFF,TGTGCCTGGGATTCCGGGACAGCTCGACTTAACAATGAGCAGTTCTTC
TRBV5-1,TRBD2,TRBJ2-1,NA,15,CASSPIAGGSNEQFF,TGCGCCAGCAGCCCTATAGCGGGAGGGAGCAATGAGCAGTTCTTC
TRBV6-1,NA,TRBJ1-4,NA,14,CASSEGASNEKLFF,TGTGCCAGCAGTGAGGGGGCCTCGAATGAAAAACTGTTTTTT
TRBV5-6,NA,TRBJ1-2,NA,14,CASSLEGQNYGYTF,TGTGCCAGCAGCCTTGAAGGACAGAACTATGGCTACACCTTC
TRBV29-1,NA,TRBJ2-5,NA,12,CSVAQVEETQYF,TGCAGCGTTGCACAGGTGGAGGAGACCCAGTACTTC
TRBV5-1,TRBD2,TRBJ2-1,NA,15,CASSLKRGTYNEQFF,TGCGCCAGCAGCTTAAAGCGGGGGACCTACAATGAGCAGTTCTTC
TRBV11-2,NA,TRBJ2-3,NA,15,CASSLGLHNTDTQYF,TGTGCCAGCAGCTTAGGACTCCACAACACAGATACGCAGTATTTT
TRBV4-1,TRBD2,TRBJ2-1,NA,18,CASSQDHHLAGDRNEQFF,TGCGCCAGCAGCCAAGATCACCACCTAGCGGGAGACCGCAATGAGCAGTTCTTC
TRBV7-9,TRBD2,TRBJ2-1,NA,16,CSSSLAGLAENNEQFF,TGTTCCAGCAGCCTAGCTGGACTAGCAGAGAACAATGAGCAGTTCTTC
TRBV5-1,NA,TRBJ1-4,NA,15,CASSWESPEGEKLFF,TGCGCCAGCAGCTGGGAATCCCCGGAGGGTGAAAAACTGTTTTTT
TRBV2,NA,TRBJ1-5,NA,16,CASSEAGFGSNQPQHF,TGTGCCAGCAGTGAGGCGGGATTTGGGAGCAATCAGCCCCAGCATTTT
TRBV25-1,NA,TRBJ2-5,NA,16,CASSELIGGGPRTQYF,TGTGCCAGCAGTGAATTAATAGGAGGAGGGCCGAGGACCCAGTACTTC
TRBV30,NA,TRBJ2-5,once,13,CAWSLPGVETQYF,TGTGCCTGGAGCCTACCAGGGGTGGAGACCCAGTACTTC
TRBV4-1,NA,TRBJ2-7,few,14,CASSQEDSDYEQYF,TGCGCCAGCAGCCAAGAAGACAGTGACTACGAGCAGTACTTC